This TCR beta chain emerged from a study of CD8+ T cells in alopecia areata. Reverse transcription of extracted RNA yielded cDNA, which provided the sequencing template. The method was immunoSEQ multiplex PCR; TCRdb's version includes in-frame clones alone and lacks a portion of them. The data show just over 20,000 clones, roughly three fifths seen once. Findings of the study overall: Clarity of TCR sharing across patients fell short of that in mice, possibly HLA-related.

For about five patients taking part in the biomarker study, CD4+ cells were further sorted into CD25+CD127- cells. About this clone: Its antigen is not identified.

CDR1 SEHNR and CDR2 FQNEAQ come from the germline V gene (reference sequence). Trimming left V 5 bases short and J 2 bases short, with 10 bases between. This CDR3 comprises 15 residues. This chain joins TRBV7-9 and TRBJ2-6; no clear D. The sequence was collected from a human donor with alopecia areata. Sequenced input: CD4+ Tregs sorted from blood. This chain's CDR3 is CASSLIGPGANVLTF. CDR3 nucleotides: TGTGCCAGCAGCCTCATCGGTCCTGGGGCCAACGTCCTGACTTTC.